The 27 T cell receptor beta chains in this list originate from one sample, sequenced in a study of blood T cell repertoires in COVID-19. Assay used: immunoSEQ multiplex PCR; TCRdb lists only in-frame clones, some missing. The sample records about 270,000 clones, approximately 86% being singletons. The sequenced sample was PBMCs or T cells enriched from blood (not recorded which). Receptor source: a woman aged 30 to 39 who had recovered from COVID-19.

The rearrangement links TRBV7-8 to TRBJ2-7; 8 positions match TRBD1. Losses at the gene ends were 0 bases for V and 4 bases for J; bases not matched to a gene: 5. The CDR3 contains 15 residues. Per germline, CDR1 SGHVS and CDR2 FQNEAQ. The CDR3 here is CASSLATDRGYEQYF. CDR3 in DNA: TGTGCCAGCAGCTTAGCTACCGACAGGGGATACGAGCAGTACTTC.

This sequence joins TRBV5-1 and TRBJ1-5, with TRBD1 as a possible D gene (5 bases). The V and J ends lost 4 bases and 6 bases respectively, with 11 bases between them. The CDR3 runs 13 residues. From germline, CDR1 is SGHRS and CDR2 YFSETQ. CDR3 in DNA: TGCGCCAGCAGCATAGGGGTGGGTCAGCCCCAGCATTTT. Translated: CASSIGVGQPQHF.

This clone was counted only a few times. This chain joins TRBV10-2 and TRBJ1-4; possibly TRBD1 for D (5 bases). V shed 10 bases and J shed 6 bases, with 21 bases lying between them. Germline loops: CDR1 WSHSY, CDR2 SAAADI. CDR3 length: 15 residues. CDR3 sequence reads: CATNQQGLMYEKLFF. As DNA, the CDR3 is TGCGCCACCAATCAGCAGGGCTTGATGTATGAAAAACTGTTTTTT.

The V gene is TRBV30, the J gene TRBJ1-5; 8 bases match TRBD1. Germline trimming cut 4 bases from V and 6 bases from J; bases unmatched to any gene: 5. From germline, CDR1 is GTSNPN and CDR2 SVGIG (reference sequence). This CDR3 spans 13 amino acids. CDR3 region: CAWTGGAGQPQHF. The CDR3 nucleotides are TGTGCCTGGACAGGGGGCGCGGGTCAGCCCCAGCATTTT.

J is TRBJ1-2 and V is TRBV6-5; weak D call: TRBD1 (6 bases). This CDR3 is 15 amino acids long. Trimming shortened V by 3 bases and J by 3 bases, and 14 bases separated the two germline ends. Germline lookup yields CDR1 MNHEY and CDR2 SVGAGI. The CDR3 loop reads CASSYEETGYYGYTF. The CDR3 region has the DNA TGTGCCAGCAGTTATGAGGAGACAGGCTACTATGGCTACACCTTC.

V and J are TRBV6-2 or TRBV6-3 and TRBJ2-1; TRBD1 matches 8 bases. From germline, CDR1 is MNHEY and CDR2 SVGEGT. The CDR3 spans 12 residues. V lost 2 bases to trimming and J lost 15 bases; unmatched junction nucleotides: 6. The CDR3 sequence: CASSYGARGRFF. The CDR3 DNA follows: TGTGCCAGCAGTTACGGAGCCAGGGGGCGGTTCTTC.

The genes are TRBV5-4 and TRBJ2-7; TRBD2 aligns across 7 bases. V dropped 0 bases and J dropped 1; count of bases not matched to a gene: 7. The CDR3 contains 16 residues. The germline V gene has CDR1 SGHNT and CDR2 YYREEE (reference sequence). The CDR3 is CASSLASASGSYEQYF. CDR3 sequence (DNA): TGTGCCAGCAGCTTGGCCTCGGCTAGCGGTTCCTACGAGCAGTACTTC. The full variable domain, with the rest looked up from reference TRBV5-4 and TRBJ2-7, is ETGVTQSPTHLIKTRGQQVTLRCSSQSGHNTVSWYQQALGQGPQFIFQYYREEENGRGNFPPRFSGLQFPNYSSELNVNALELDDSALYLCASSLASASGSYEQYFGPGTRLTVT.

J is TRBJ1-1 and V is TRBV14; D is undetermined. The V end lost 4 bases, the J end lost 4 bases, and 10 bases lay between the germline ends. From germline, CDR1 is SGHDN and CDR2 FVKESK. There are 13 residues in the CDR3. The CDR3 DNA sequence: TGTGCCAGCAGCCTCACCCCCGGCACTGAAGCTTTCTTT. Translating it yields CASSLTPGTEAFF.

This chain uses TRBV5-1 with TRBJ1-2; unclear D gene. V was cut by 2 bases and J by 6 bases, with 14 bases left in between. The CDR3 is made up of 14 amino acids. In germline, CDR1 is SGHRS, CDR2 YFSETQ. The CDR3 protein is CASSFRRVQDGYTF. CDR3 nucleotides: TGCGCCAGCAGCTTTAGGAGGGTTCAGGATGGCTACACCTTC.

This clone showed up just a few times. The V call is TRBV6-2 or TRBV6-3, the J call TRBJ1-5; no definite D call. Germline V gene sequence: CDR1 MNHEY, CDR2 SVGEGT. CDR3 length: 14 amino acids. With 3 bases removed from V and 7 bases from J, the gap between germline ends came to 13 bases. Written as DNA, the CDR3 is TGTGCCAGCAGTTATATCGGAGGGCCCCAGCCCCAGCATTTT. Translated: CASSYIGGPQPQHF.

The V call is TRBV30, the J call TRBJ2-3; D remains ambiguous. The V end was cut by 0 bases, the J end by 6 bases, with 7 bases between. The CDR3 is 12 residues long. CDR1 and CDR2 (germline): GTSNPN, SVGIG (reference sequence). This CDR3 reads CAWSVVVDTQYF. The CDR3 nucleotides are TGTGCCTGGAGTGTTGTCGTGGATACGCAGTATTTT. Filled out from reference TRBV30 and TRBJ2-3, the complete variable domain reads SQTIHQWPATLVQPVGSPLSLECTVEGTSNPNLYWYRQAAGRGLQLLFYSVGIGQISSEVPQNLSASRPQDRQFILSSKKLLLSDSGFYLCAWSVVVDTQYFGPGTRLTVL.

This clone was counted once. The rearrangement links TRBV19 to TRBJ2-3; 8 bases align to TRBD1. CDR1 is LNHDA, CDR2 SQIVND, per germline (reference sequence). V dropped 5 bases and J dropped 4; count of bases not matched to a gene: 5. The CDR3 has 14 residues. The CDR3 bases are TGTGCCAGTAGTCCGGACAGGGAAGCAGATACGCAGTATTTT. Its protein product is CASSPDREADTQYF.

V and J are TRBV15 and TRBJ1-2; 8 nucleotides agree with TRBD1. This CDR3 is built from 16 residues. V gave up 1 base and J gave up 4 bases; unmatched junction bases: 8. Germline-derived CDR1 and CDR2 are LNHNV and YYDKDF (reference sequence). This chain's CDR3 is CATSRGGRGLGYGYTF. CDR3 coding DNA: TGTGCCACCAGCAGAGGCGGCAGGGGGCTCGGCTATGGCTACACCTTC.

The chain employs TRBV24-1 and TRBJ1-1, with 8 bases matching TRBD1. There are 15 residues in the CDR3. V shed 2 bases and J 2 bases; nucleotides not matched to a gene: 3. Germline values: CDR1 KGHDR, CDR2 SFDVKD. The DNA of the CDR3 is TGTGCCACCAGTGATTCTACAGGGGGAAACACTGAAGCTTTCTTT. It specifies CATSDSTGGNTEAFF.

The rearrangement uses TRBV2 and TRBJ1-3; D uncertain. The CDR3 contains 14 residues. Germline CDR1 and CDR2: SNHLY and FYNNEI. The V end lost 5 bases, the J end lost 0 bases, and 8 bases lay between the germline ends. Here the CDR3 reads CASSSGSSGNTIYF. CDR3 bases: TGTGCCAGCAGTTCTGGGAGCTCTGGAAACACCATATATTTT.

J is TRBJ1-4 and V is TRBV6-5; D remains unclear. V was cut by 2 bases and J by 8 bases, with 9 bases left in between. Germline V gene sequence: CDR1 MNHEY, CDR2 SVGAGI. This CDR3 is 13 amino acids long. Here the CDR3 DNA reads TGTGCCAGCAGTTACGCAGGAACGGAAAAACTGTTTTTT. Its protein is CASSYAGTEKLFF.

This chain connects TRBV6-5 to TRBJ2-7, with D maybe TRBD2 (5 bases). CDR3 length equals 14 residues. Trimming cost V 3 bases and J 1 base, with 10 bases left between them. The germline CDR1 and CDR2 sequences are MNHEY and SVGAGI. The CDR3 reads CASSYDGDSYEQYF. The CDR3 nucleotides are TGTGCCAGCAGTTATGACGGGGATTCCTACGAGCAGTACTTC.

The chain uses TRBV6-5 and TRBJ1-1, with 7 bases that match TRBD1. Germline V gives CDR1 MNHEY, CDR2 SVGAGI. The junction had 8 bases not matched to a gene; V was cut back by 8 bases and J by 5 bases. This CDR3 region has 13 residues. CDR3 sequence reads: CASGGQTGTEAFF. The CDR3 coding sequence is TGTGCCAGCGGGGGACAGACAGGGACTGAAGCTTTCTTT.

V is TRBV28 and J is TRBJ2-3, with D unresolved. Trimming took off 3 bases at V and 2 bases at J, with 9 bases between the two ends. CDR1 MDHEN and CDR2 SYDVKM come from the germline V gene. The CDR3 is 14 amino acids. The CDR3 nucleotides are TGTGCCAGCAGTTTCCTAGACTCCACAGATACGCAGTATTTT. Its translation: CASSFLDSTDTQYF.

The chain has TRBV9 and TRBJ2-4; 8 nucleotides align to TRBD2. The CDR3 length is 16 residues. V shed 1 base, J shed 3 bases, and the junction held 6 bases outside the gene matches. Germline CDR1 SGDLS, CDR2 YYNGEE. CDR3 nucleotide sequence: TGTGCCAGCAGCGTAAGGGGGGGACTAGACAAAAACATTCAGTACTTC. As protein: CASSVRGGLDKNIQYF.

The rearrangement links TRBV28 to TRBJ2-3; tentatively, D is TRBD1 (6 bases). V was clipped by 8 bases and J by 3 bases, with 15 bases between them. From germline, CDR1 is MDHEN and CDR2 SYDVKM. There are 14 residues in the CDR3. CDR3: CASAKGQLTDTQYF. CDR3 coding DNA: TGTGCCAGCGCCAAGGGACAACTAACAGATACGCAGTATTTT.

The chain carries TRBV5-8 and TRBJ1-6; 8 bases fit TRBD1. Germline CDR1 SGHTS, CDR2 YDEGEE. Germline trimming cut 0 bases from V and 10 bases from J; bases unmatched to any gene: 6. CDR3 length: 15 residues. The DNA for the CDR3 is TGTGCCAGCAGCTTGGGACAGGGGTTCCGATCACCCCTCCACTTT. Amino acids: CASSLGQGFRSPLHF. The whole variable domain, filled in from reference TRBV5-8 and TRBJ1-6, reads EAGVTQSPTHLIKTRGQQATLRCSPISGHTSVYWYQQALGLGLQFLLWYDEGEERNRGNFPPRFSGRQFPNYSSELNVNALELEDSALYLCASSLGQGFRSPLHFGNGTRLTVT.

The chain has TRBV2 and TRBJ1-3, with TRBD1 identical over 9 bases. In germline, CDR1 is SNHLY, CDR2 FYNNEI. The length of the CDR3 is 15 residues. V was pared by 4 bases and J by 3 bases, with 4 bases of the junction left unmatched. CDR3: CASSAPGQGGNTIYF. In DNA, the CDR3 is TGTGCCAGCAGTGCCCCGGGACAGGGTGGAAACACCATATATTTT.

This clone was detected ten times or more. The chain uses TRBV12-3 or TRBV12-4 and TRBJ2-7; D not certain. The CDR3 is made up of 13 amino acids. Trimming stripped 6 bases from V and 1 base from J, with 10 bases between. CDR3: CASRPASSYEQYF. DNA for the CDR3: TGTGCCAGCAGGCCCGCCAGTTCCTACGAGCAGTACTTC.

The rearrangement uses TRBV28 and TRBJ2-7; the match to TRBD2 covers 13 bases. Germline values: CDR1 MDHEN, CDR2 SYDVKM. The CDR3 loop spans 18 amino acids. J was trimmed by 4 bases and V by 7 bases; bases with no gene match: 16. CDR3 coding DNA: TGTGCCAGCATCCCTATCCCCTGGACTAGCGGGAGTCCATACGAGCAGTACTTC. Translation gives CASIPIPWTSGSPYEQYF.

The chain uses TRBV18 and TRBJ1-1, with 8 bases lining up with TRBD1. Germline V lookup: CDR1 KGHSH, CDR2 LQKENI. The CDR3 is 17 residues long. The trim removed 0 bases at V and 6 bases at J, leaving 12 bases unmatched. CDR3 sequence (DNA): TGTGCCAGCTCACCACCGAAGGACAGGGCACTACCCCCTGAAGCTTTCTTT. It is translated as CASSPPKDRALPPEAFF. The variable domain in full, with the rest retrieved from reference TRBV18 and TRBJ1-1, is NAGVMQNPRHLVRRRGQEARLRCSPMKGHSHVYWYRQLPEEGLKFMVYLQKENIIDESGMPKERFSAEFPKEGPSILRIQQVVRGDSAAYFCASSPPKDRALPPEAFFGQGTRLTVV.

CDR3 in DNA: TGTGCCAGCAGTTACGACAGTAGCACAGATACGCAGTATTTT. Its translation is CASSYDSSTDTQYF. The chain couples TRBV6-5 to TRBJ2-3, with D possibly TRBD1 on 5 matching bases. The germline V gene encodes CDR1 MNHEY and CDR2 SVGAGI. V lost 2 bases to trimming and J lost 0 bases, with 6 bases between them. This CDR3 contains 14 residues.